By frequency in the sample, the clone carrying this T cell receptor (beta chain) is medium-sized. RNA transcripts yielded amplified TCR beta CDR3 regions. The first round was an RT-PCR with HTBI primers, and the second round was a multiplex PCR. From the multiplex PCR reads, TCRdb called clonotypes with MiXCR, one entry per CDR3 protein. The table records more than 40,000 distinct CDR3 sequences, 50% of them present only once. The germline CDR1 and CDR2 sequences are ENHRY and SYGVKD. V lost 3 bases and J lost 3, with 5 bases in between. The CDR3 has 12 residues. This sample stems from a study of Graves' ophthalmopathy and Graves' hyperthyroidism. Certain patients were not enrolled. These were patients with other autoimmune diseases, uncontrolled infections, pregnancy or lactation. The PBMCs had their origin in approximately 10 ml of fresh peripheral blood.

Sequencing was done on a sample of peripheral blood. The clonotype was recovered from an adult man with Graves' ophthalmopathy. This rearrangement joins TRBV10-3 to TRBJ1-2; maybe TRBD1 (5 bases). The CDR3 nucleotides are TGTGCCATCAGTGACAGGGACTATGGCTACACCTTC. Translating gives CAISDRDYGYTF.